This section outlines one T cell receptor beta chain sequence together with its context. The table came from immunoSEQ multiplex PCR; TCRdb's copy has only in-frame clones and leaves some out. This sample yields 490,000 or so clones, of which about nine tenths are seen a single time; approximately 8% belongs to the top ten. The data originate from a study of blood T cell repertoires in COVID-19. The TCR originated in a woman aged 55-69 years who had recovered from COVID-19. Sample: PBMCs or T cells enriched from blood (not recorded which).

The CDR3 bases are TGTGCCAGTAGTACCCAGGGCGGTAATTCACCCCTCCACTTT. Translation: CASSTQGGNSPLHF. This chain connects TRBV19 to TRBJ1-6, with D possibly being TRBD1 (5 bases). V was shortened by 4 bases and J by 6 bases, with 10 bases between the two germline ends. Per the germline V gene, CDR1 is LNHDA and CDR2 is SQIVND (reference sequence). CDR3 length equals 14 residues.